This is a list of T cell receptor beta chains from one sample in a study of cytomegalovirus exposure and HLA in healthy donors. Profiled with immunoSEQ multiplex PCR; TCRdb holds only in-frame clones, not every one. The table lists 150,000 to 200,000 clones, around 82% of them singletons. The sequencing input was PBMCs. These receptors were taken from a boy aged 5-17 years in good health and CMV-seronegative. Each CDR3 is given with its conserved first and last residue. The D gene is left open where the match is weak. Clone size is stated in some rows and not others, as once, few, many or a class when expanded.

J	V	size	D	CDR3	DNA
TRBJ1-3	TRBV4-1	.	.	CASSQAREGAGNTIYF	TGCGCCAGCAGCCAGGCCAGGGAGGGCGCAGGAAACACCATATATTTT
TRBJ2-1	TRBV5-6	.	.	CASSLDGSSYNEQFF	TGTGCCAGCAGCTTGGACGGGAGCTCCTACAATGAGCAGTTCTTC
TRBJ1-5	TRBV5-6	once	.	CASSRRGAFGNQPQHF	TGTGCCAGCAGCCGACGGGGGGCATTCGGCAATCAGCCCCAGCATTTT
TRBJ2-1	TRBV7-9	.	TRBD2	CSSSPSGGGYNEQFF	TGTTCCAGCAGCCCTAGCGGGGGGGGTTACAATGAGCAGTTCTTC
TRBJ2-1	TRBV5-1	.	.	CASSRTPGLGSEQFF	TGCGCCAGCAGCCGAACCCCGGGACTCGGGAGTGAGCAGTTCTTC
TRBJ2-3	TRBV7-9	.	TRBD1	CASIRTGITDTQYF	TGTGCCAGCATCAGGACAGGGATCACAGATACGCAGTATTTT
TRBJ2-7	TRBV27	.	.	CASSPNPGTPKSYEQYF	TGTGCCAGCAGTCCAAACCCCGGGACACCGAAATCCTACGAGCAGTACTTC
TRBJ2-7	TRBV5-1	.	TRBD1	CASSLGDRDSYEQYF	TGCGCCAGCAGCTTGGGGGACAGGGACTCCTACGAGCAGTACTTC
TRBJ1-1	TRBV5-6	once	TRBD1	CASSVQGASTEAFF	TGTGCCAGCAGCGTACAGGGGGCTAGCACTGAAGCTTTCTTT
TRBJ2-7	TRBV5-1	.	TRBD2	CASSFLAGYSYEQYF	TGCGCCAGCAGCTTCTTAGCGGGCTACTCCTACGAGCAGTACTTC
TRBJ1-2	TRBV28	.	TRBD1	CASSLWAGGGYTF	TGTGCCAGCAGTTTATGGGCAGGGGGTGGCTACACCTTC
TRBJ2-5	TRBV5-1	.	TRBD1	CASSLWDRDQETQYF	TGCGCCAGCAGCTTATGGGACAGGGACCAAGAGACCCAGTACTTC
TRBJ1-2	TRBV6-5	few	TRBD1	CASSYFGRGYGYTF	TGTGCCAGCAGTTACTTTGGCAGGGGGTATGGCTACACCTTC
TRBJ2-1	TRBV10-1	once	TRBD1	CASRSDRGNEQFF	TGCGCCAGCAGATCGGACAGGGGCAATGAGCAGTTCTTC
TRBJ1-2	TRBV5-4	.	.	CASSGRQIGGYTF	TGTGCCAGCAGCGGACGACAGATCGGCGGCTACACCTTC
TRBJ1-6	TRBV6-5	.	.	CATRAGGISPLHF	TGTGCCACGAGGGCCGGGGGAATTTCACCCCTCCACTTT
TRBJ1-5	TRBV5-8	.	.	CASSLAGYSNQPQHF	TGTGCCAGCAGCTTGGCGGGGTATAGCAATCAGCCCCAGCATTTT
TRBJ1-2	TRBV5-4	.	TRBD1	CASSTGTDYGYTF	TGTGCCAGCAGCACAGGGACAGACTATGGCTACACCTTC
TRBJ1-2	TRBV7-3	.	.	CASSLRSGPLDGYTF	TGTGCCAGCAGCTTAAGGTCAGGCCCTTTGGATGGCTACACCTTC
TRBJ2-7	TRBV28	.	.	CASSRPPVGEGEQYF	TGTGCCAGCAGCCGCCCCCCTGTGGGAGAGGGCGAGCAGTACTTC
TRBJ2-1	TRBV28	.	.	CASRRPSSYNEQFF	TGTGCCAGCAGGAGACCTAGCTCCTACAATGAGCAGTTCTTC
TRBJ2-7	TRBV5-4	.	.	CASSLGSDGPWEQYF	TGTGCCAGCAGCTTGGGTAGCGACGGTCCGTGGGAGCAGTACTTC
TRBJ1-5	TRBV27	.	TRBD1	CASSWTWGQGASNQPQHF	TGTGCCAGCAGTTGGACGTGGGGACAGGGGGCTAGCAATCAGCCCCAGCATTTT
TRBJ2-5	TRBV5-1	.	.	CASSGTPTGQETQYF	TGCGCCAGCAGCGGAACTCCAACAGGGCAAGAGACCCAGTACTTC
TRBJ2-7	TRBV19	.	TRBD1	CASSKNRGSSYEQYF	TGTGCCAGTAGTAAAAACAGGGGAAGCTCCTACGAGCAGTACTTC
TRBJ2-5	TRBV28	.	TRBD1	CASSLGDRGPPGTQYF	TGTGCCAGCAGTTTGGGGGACAGGGGCCCGCCGGGGACCCAGTACTTC
TRBJ2-7	TRBV6-1	.	TRBD1	CASSVLDRGYEQYF	TGTGCCAGCAGTGTACTTGACAGGGGCTACGAGCAGTACTTC
TRBJ2-5	TRBV18	.	TRBD1	CASSPVLGQGQETQYF	TGTGCCAGCTCACCGGTCCTGGGACAGGGGCAAGAGACCCAGTACTTC
TRBJ2-1	TRBV5-1	.	TRBD2	CASSLASGRSSYNEQFF	TGCGCCAGCAGCTTGGCTAGCGGGAGGAGCTCCTACAATGAGCAGTTCTTC
TRBJ2-7	TRBV28	.	TRBD2	CASSLPELAEPYEQYF	TGTGCCAGCAGTTTACCCGAGCTAGCGGAGCCCTACGAGCAGTACTTC
TRBJ2-5	TRBV6-5	.	.	CASSYGAETQYF	TGTGCCAGCAGTTACGGTGCGGAGACCCAGTACTTC
TRBJ1-6	TRBV15	once	.	CATSLDGTYNSPLHF	TGTGCCACCAGCCTAGACGGGACCTATAATTCACCCCTCCACTTT
TRBJ2-5	TRBV27	.	TRBD1	CASSSDRGTVETQYF	TGTGCCAGCAGCTCGGACAGGGGTACGGTAGAGACCCAGTACTTC
TRBJ2-2	TRBV5-1	.	.	CASSLATNTGELFF	TGCGCCAGCAGCTTGGCCACGAACACCGGGGAGCTGTTTTTT
TRBJ2-3	TRBV2	.	TRBD2	CASQGLAGGPADTQYF	TGTGCCAGTCAGGGACTAGCGGGAGGGCCCGCAGATACGCAGTATTTT
TRBJ2-1	TRBV4-3	.	.	CASSQEELTGGNNEQFF	TGCGCCAGCAGCCAAGAGGAGCTAACGGGGGGCAACAATGAGCAGTTCTTC
TRBJ2-7	TRBV7-2	.	.	CASSLASGAYEQYF	TGTGCCAGCAGCTTAGCTAGCGGAGCTTACGAGCAGTACTTC
TRBJ2-1	TRBV7-3	.	.	CASSLSLATHNEQFF	TGTGCCAGCAGCCTTAGTCTAGCGACCCACAATGAGCAGTTCTTC
TRBJ2-2	TRBV7-9	.	.	CASSLSVAAGELFF	TGTGCCAGCAGCTTAAGTGTGGCGGCCGGGGAGCTGTTTTTT
TRBJ2-7	TRBV27	.	.	CASKTRLFDTSDRSEQYF	TGTGCCAGCAAGACGAGGCTCTTTGATACCTCTGATCGTAGCGAGCAGTACTTC
TRBJ2-1	TRBV20-1	.	.	CSANRYNEQFF	TGCAGTGCTAATCGTTACAATGAGCAGTTCTTC
TRBJ1-4	TRBV15	.	.	CATSRDRTGSGEKLFF	TGTGCCACCAGCAGAGATCGAACAGGGTCTGGTGAAAAACTGTTTTTT
TRBJ1-1	TRBV19	.	TRBD1	CATRPTGWNTEAFF	TGTGCCACCCGCCCGACAGGGTGGAACACTGAAGCTTTCTTT
TRBJ2-7	TRBV5-1	few	.	CASSEGNSGYEQYF	TGCGCCAGCAGCGAAGGAAATAGCGGCTACGAGCAGTACTTC
TRBJ1-2	TRBV27	.	.	CASSNSKINYGYTF	TGTGCCAGCAGTAACTCTAAAATCAACTATGGCTACACCTTC
TRBJ1-4	TRBV5-4	few	TRBD1	CASSSGKQIPGQGTGEKLFF	TGTGCCAGCAGCTCAGGAAAGCAGATTCCGGGACAGGGGACGGGTGAAAAACTGTTTTTT
TRBJ1-1	TRBV2	.	TRBD1	CASRNRGRTEAFF	TGTGCCAGCAGGAACAGGGGGCGAACTGAAGCTTTCTTT
TRBJ1-5	TRBV9	.	.	CASSGTGINQPQHF	TGTGCCAGCAGTGGTACAGGGATCAATCAGCCCCAGCATTTT